By share, the clone carrying this T cell receptor beta chain ranks as large. The data are from a study of tumor-infiltrating lymphocytes in oesophageal squamous cell carcinoma. The CDR3 is 16 amino acids. V lost 5 bases to trimming and J lost 2 bases, with 16 bases between them. The germline V gene encodes CDR1 SGHTA and CDR2 FQGTGA. One entry per CDR3 protein, called by TCRdb with MiXCR from the PCR reads. This sample yields fewer than 20,000 distinct CDR3 sequences, of which roughly 50% are seen a single time; less than 45% belongs to the top ten. The chain links TRBV7-3 to TRBJ2-1; possibly TRBD2 for D (7 bases). The sequenced sample consisted of normal esophageal tissue next to the tumor. The receptor comes from a female donor with esophageal squamous cell carcinoma. CDR3 in amino acids: CASSPMGGGTYNEQFF. CDR3 bases: TGTGCCAGCAGCCCAATGGGAGGGGGTACCTACAATGAGCAGTTCTTC.